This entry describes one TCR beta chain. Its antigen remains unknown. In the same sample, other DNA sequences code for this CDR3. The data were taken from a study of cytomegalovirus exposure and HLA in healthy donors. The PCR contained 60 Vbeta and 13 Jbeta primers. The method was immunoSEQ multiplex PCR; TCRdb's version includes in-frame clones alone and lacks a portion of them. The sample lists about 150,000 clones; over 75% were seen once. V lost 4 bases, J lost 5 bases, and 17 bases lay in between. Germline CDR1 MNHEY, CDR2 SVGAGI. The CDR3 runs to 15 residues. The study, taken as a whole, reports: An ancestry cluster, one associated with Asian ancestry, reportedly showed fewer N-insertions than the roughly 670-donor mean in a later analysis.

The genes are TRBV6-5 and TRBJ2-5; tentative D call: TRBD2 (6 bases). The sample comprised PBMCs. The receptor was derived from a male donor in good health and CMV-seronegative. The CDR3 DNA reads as TGTGCCAGCAGTTCGGGACTCTCCTCGGGGGAGACCCAGTACTTC. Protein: CASSSGLSSGETQYF.